This TCR beta chain was profiled in a study of shared clonotypes between healthy human individuals. Evenly divided among several immunoSEQ plates was the genomic DNA of each subset. Profiled with immunoSEQ multiplex PCR; TCRdb holds only in-frame clones, not every one. The sample lists more than 850,000 clones, around 78% occurring once. As regards this clone: No antigen is known for it.

Findings and limits, study-wide: Sequencing of the sorted subsets was shown by rarefaction to be incomplete despite large depth. Lower generation probabilities were found for non-shared clonotypes than for those shared by all four donors. In general, naive subsets displayed greater estimated richness than memory subsets did.

V shed 5 bases, J shed 4 bases, and the junction held 16 bases outside the gene matches. CDR1 is SGHVS, CDR2 FQNEAQ, per germline. The CDR3 length is 19 residues. This TCR derives from a man aged 18 to 30 in good health. Some clones in this sample may be carry-over from other donors' samples. Sequenced material: memory CD4+ T cells from PBMCs. Stated subset: CD45RA-negative fraction. The J gene is TRBJ2-1, the V gene TRBV7-8; 11 bases fit TRBD2. In DNA form, the CDR3 reads TGTGCCAGCAGCCCAGGCTTATTTGGCCGGACTAGCGGGTACAATGAGCAGTTCTTC. This encodes CASSPGLFGRTSGYNEQFF.